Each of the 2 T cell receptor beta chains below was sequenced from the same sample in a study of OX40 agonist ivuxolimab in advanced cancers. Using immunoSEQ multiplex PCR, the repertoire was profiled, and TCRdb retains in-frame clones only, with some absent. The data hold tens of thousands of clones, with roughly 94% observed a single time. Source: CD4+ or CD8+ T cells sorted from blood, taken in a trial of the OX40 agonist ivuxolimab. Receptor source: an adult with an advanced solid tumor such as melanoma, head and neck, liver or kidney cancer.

The CDR3 loop reads CASSQVLAGEGEQFF. In DNA, the CDR3 is TGCGCCAGCAGCCAAGTACTAGCGGGGGAGGGTGAGCAGTTCTTC. This chain links TRBV4-1 with TRBJ2-1; the match to TRBD2 covers 11 bases. CDR1 is MGHRA and CDR2 is YSYEKL in the germline V gene. Trimming cost V 1 base and J 9 bases; bases outside gene matches: 5. This CDR3 contains 15 residues.

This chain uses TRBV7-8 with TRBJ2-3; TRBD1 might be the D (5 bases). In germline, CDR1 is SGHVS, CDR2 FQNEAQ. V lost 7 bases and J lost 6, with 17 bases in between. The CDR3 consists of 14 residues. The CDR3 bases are TGTGCCAGCATTCTAGGGGTCTCATCGGATACGCAGTATTTT. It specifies CASILGVSSDTQYF.